This TCR beta chain is from a study of blood T cell repertoires in COVID-19. Trimming removed 0 bases from V and 2 bases from J, with 7 bases in between. In germline, CDR1 is LGHNA, CDR2 YSLEER. The CDR3 is 14 residues long. This clone has a single count. While infection was still active, Seattle patients were enrolled and then followed longitudinally. The repertoire was sequenced with immunoSEQ multiplex PCR; TCRdb's copy has only in-frame clones and lacks some. The sample includes a few hundred thousand clones, approximately 92% of them seen just once. The TCR was taken from a person aged 18-29 years with COVID-19, enrolled during active disease. This rearrangement joins TRBV4-3 to TRBJ1-2, with TRBD1 as a possible D gene (6 bases). Sequenced material: peripheral blood. The CDR3 DNA reads as TGCGCCAGCAGCCAAGATACAGGGAACTATGGCTACACCTTC. Its protein is CASSQDTGNYGYTF.